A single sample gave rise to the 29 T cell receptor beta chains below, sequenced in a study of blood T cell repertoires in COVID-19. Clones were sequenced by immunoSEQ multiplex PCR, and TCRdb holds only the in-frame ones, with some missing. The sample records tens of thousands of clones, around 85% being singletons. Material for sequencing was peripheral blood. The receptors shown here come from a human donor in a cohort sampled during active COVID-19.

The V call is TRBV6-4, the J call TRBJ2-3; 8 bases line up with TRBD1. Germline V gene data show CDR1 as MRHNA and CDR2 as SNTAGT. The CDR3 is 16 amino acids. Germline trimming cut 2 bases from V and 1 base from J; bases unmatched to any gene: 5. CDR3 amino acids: CASSDRAGGGTDTQYF. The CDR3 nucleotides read TGTGCCAGCAGTGACCGGGCAGGGGGCGGCACAGATACGCAGTATTTT.

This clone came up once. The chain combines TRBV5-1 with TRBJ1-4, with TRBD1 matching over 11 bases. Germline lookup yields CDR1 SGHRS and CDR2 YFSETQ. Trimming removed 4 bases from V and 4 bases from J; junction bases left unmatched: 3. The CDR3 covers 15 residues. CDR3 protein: CASSRTGGHNEKLFF. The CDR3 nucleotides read TGCGCCAGCAGCAGGACAGGGGGCCATAATGAAAAACTGTTTTTT.

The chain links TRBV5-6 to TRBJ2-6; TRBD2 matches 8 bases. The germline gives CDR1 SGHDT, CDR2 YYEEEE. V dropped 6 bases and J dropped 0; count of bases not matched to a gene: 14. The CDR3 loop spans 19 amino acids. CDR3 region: CASTPVTSGSTSGANVLTF. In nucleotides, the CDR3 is TGTGCCAGCACCCCAGTCACTAGCGGATCAACCTCTGGGGCCAACGTCCTGACTTTC.

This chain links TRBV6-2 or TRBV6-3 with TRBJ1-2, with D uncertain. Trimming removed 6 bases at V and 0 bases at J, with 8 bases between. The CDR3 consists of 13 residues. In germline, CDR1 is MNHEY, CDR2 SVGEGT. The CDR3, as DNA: TGTGCCAGCAGCCAGACTTCTAACTATGGCTACACCTTC. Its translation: CASSQTSNYGYTF.

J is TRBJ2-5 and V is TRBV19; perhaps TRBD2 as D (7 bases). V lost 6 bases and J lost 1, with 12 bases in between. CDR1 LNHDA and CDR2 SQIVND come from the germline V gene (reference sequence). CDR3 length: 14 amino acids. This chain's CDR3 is CASSTGRVQETQYF. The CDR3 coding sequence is TGTGCCAGTAGCACAGGGAGGGTCCAAGAGACCCAGTACTTC. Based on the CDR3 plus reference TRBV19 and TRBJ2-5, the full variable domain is DGGITQSPKYLFRKEGQNVTLSCEQNLNHDAMYWYRQDPGQGLRLIYYSQIVNDFQKGDIAEGYSVSREKKESFPLTVTSAQKNPTAFYLCASSTGRVQETQYFGPGTRLLVL.

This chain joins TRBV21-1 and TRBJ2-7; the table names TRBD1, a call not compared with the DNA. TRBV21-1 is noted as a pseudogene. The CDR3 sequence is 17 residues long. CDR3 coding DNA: TGTGCCAGCAGAAGAAGTGGGACAGGGCTATTCTCCTACGAGCAGTACTTC. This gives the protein CASRRSGTGLFSYEQYF.

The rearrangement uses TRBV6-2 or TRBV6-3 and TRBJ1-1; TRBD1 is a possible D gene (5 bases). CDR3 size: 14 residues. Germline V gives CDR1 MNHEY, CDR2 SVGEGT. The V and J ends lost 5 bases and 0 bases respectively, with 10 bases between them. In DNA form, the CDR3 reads TGTGCCAGCAGTCACAGACAGATGAACACTGAAGCTTTCTTT. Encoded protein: CASSHRQMNTEAFF.

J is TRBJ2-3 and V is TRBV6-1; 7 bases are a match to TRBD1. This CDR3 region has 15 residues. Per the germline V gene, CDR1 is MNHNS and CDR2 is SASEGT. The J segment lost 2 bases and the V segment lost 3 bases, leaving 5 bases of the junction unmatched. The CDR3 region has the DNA TGTGCCAGCAGTGAGGGACAGCCTAACACAGATACGCAGTATTTT. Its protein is CASSEGQPNTDTQYF.

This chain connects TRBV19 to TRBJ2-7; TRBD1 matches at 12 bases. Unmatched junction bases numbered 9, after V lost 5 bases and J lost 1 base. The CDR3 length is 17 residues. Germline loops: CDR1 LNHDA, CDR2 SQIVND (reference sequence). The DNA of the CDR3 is TGTGCCAGTAGTCCTGTAGGGACAGGGGGCTTGTCCTACGAGCAGTACTTC. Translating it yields CASSPVGTGGLSYEQYF.

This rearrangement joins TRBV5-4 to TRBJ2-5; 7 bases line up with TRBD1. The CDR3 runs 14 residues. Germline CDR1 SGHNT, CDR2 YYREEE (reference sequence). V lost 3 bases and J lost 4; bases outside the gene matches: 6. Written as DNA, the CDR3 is TGTGCCAGCAGCTCACAATCAGGGGGAGAGACCCAGTACTTC. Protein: CASSSQSGGETQYF.

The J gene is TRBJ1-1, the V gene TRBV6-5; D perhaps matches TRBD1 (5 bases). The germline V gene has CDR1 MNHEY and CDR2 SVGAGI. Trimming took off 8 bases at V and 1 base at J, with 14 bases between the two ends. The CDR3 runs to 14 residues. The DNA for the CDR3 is TGTGCCAGCCTTAGGGGTTCGACGAACACTGAAGCTTTCTTT. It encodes CASLRGSTNTEAFF.

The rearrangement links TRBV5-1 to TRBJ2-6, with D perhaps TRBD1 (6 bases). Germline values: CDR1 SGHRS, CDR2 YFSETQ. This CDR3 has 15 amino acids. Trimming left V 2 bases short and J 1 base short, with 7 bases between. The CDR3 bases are TGCGCCAGCAGCTTCACAGGGTCTGGGGCCAACGTCCTGACTTTC. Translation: CASSFTGSGANVLTF.

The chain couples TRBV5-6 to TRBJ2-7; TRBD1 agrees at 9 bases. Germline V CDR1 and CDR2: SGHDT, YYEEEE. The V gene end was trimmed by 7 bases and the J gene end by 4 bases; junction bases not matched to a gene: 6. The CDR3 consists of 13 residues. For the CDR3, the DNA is TGTGCCAGCTCGCGGACAGGGGAATACGAGCAGTACTTC. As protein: CASSRTGEYEQYF.

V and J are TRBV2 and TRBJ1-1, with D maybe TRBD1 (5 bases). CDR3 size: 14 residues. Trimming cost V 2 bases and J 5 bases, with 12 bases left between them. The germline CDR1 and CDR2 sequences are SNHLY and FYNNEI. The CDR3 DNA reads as TGTGCCAGCAGTGAATGGGGGGGTAGGACTGAAGCTTTCTTT. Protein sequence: CASSEWGGRTEAFF.

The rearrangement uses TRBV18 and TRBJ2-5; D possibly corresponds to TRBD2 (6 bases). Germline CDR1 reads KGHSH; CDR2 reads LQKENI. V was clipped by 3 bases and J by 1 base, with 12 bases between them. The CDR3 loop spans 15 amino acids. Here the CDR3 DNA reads TGTGCCAGCTCACCGAATACGGGACTCCAAGAGACCCAGTACTTC. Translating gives CASSPNTGLQETQYF.

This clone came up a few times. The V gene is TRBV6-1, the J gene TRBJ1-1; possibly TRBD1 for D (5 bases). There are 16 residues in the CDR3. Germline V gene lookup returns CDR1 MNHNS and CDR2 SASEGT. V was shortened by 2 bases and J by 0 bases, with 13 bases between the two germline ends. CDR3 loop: CASSEPRTFMNTEAFF. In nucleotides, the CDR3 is TGTGCCAGCAGTGAACCCCGGACATTCATGAACACTGAAGCTTTCTTT.

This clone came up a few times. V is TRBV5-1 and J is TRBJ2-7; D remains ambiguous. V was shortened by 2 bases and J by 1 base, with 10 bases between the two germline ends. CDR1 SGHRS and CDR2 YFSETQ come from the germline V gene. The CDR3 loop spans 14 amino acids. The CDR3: CASSFQEPSYEQYF. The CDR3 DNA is TGCGCCAGCAGCTTTCAGGAACCTTCCTACGAGCAGTACTTC.

CDR3 loop: CSVQSGTGAYEQYF. The DNA for the CDR3 is TGCAGCGTTCAATCCGGGACAGGGGCCTACGAGCAGTACTTC. The chain joins TRBV29-1 to TRBJ2-7; TRBD1 matches 10 bases. The CDR3 length is 14 residues. CDR1 and CDR2 (germline): SQVTM, ANQGSEA. The V and J ends lost 5 bases and 2 bases, in that order; junction bases with no gene match: 6.

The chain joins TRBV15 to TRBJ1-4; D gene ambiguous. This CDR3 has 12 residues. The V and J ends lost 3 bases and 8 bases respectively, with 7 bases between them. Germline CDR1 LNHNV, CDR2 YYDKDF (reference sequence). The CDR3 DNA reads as TGTGCCACCAGCAGGGCCAACGAAAAACTGTTTTTT. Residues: CATSRANEKLFF.

CDR3 in DNA: TGTGCCAGCAGTGTACAGGCACAACTGTTTTTT. It translates to CASSVQAQLFF. V and J are TRBV12-3 or TRBV12-4 and TRBJ1-4; D possibly corresponds to TRBD1 (5 bases). Trimming stripped 5 bases from V and 12 bases from J, with 10 bases between. CDR3 size: 11 residues.

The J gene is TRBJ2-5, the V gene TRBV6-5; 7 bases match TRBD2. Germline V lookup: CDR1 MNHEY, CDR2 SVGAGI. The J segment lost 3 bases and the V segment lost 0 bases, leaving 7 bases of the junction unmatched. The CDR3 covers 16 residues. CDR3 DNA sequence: TGTGCCAGCAGTTACTCGATTTCAGGGACTAAAGAGACCCAGTACTTC. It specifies CASSYSISGTKETQYF.

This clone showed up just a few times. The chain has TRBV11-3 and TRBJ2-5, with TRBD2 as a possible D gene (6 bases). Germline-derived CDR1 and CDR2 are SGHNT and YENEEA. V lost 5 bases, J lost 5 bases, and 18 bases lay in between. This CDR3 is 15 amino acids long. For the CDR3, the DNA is TGTGCCAGCAGCCCCAGGGCGGGGTGGTTTGAGACCCAGTACTTC. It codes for CASSPRAGWFETQYF.

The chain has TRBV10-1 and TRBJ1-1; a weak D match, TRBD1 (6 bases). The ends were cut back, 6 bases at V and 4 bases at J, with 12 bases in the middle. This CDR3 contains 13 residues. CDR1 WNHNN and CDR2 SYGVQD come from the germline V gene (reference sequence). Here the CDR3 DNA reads TGCGCCAGCAGCCTCAGGGGCGGCACTGAAGCTTTCTTT. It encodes CASSLRGGTEAFF.

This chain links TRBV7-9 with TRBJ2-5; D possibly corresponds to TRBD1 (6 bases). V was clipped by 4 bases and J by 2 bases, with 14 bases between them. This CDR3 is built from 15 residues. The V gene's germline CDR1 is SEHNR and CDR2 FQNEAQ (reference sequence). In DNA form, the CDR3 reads TGTGCCAGCAGCTCGTCCGGGACAAGACAAGAGACCCAGTACTTC. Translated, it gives CASSSSGTRQETQYF.

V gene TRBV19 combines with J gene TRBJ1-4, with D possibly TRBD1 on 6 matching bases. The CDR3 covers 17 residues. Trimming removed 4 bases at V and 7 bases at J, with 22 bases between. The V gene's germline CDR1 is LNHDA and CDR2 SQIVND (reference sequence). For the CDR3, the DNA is TGTGCCAGTAGTAGAGGCGGACAGCCTCTGGTAACTGAAAAACTGTTTTTT. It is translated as CASSRGGQPLVTEKLFF.

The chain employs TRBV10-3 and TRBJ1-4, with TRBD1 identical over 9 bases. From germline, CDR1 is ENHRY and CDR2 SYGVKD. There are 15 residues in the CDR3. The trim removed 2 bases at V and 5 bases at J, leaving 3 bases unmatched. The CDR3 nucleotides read TGTGCCATCAGTGAGCCCGGGACAGGGAATGAAAAACTGTTTTTT. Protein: CAISEPGTGNEKLFF.

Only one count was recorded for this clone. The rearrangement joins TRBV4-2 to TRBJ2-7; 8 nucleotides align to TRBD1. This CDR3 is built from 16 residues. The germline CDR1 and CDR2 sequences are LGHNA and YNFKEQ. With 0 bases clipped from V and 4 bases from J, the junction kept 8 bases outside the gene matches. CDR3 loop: CASSQDSDRVVYEQYF. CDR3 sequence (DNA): TGTGCCAGCAGCCAAGATTCGGACAGGGTCGTATACGAGCAGTACTTC.

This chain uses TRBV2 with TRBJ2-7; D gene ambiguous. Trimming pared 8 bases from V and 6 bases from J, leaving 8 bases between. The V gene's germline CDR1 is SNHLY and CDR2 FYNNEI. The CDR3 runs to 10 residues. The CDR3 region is CASPRCEQYF. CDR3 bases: TGTGCCAGCCCCCGTTGCGAGCAGTACTTC.

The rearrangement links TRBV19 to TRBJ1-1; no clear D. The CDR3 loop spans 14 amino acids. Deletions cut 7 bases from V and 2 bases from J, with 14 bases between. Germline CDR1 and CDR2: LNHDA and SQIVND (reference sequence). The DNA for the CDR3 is TGTGCCAGTATTCAGGTGTTGCCTAACACTGAAGCTTTCTTT. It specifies CASIQVLPNTEAFF. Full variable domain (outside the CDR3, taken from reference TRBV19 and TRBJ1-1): DGGITQSPKYLFRKEGQNVTLSCEQNLNHDAMYWYRQDPGQGLRLIYYSQIVNDFQKGDIAEGYSVSREKKESFPLTVTSAQKNPTAFYLCASIQVLPNTEAFFGQGTRLTVV.